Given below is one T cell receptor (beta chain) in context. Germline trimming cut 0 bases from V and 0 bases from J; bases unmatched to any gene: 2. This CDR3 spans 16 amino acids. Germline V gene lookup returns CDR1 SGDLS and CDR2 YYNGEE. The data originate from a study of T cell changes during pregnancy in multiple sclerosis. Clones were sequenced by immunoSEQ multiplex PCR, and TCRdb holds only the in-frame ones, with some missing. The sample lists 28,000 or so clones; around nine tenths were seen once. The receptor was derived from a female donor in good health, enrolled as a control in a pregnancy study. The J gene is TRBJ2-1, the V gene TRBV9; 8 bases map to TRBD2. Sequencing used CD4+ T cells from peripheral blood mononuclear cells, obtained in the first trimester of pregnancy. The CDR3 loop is CASSVVGGGSYNEQFF. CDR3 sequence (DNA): TGTGCCAGCAGCGTAGTCGGGGGGGGCTCCTACAATGAGCAGTTCTTC.